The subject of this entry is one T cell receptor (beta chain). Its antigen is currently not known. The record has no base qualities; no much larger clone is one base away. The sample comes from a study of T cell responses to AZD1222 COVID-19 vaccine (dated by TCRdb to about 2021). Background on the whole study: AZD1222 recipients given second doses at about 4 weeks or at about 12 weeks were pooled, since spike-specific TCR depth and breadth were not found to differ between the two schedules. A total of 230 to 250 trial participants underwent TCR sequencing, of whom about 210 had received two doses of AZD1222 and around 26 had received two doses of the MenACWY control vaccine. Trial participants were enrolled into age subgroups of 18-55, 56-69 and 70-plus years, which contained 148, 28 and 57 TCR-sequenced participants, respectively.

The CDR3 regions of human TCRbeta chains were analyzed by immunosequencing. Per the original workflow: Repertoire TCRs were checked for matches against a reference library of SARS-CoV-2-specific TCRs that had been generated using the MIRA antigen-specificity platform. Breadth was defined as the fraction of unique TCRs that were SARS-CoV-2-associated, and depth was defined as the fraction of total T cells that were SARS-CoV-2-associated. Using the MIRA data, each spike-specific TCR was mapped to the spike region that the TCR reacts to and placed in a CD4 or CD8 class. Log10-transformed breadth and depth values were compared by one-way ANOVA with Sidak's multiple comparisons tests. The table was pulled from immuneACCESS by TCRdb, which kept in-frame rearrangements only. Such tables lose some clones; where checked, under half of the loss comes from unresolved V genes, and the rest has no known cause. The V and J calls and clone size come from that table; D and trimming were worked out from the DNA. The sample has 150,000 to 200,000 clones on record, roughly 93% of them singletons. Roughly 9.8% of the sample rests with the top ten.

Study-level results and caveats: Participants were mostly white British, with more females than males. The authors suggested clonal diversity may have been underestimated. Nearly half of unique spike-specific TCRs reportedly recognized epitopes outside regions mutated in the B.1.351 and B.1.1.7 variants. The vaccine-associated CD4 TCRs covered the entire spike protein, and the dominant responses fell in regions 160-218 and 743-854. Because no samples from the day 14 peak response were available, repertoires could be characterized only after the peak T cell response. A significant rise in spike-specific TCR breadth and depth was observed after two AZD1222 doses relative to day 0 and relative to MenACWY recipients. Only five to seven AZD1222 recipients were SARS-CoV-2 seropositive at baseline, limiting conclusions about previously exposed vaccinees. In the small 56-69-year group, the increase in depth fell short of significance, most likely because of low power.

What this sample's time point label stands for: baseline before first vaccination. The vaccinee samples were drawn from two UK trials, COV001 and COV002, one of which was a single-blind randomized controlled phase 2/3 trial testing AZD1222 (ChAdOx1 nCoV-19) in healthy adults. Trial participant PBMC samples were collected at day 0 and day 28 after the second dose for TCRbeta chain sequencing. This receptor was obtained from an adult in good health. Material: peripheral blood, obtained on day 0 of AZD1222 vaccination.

The CDR3 region: CASRNRGQGGYTF. The nucleotides read TGTGCCAGTAGAAACAGGGGGCAGGGTGGCTACACCTTC. The chain employs TRBV19 and TRBJ1-2; TRBD1 lines up with 9 middle nucleotides. The CDR3 contains 13 residues, cysteine and phenylalanine counted. Only the CDR3 region is kept as DNA, spanning 39 bases read in frame from base 1. Taken from the germline V gene (reference sequence), the CDR1 and CDR2 loops are LNHDA and SQIVND. V is cut back by 6 bases and J by 7 bases, with 6 bases in the junction unmatched.